One sample yielded the 20 T cell receptor beta chains listed below, sequenced in a study of tumor-infiltrating lymphocytes in primary liver carcinoma. Between roughly 17 and 31 mg of unsorted bulk tissue served as the source from which RNA and DNA were co-extracted. Production of TCR beta cDNA used approximately 480 ng total RNA together with a constant-region primer. A slightly modified ARM-PCR protocol with three nested multiplex PCR rounds produced these TCR beta libraries. PCR rounds one and two used TRBV1-TRBV30 forward primers with a C-beta reverse primer for around 10 cycles each. Each CDR3 protein is one row after TCRdb ran MiXCR on the multiplex PCR reads. The sample lists around 99,000 distinct CDR3 sequences, approximately 72% occurring once. Sequencing used tumor-adjacent normal liver tissue. Receptors originate from a man aged 40-50 years with primary liver carcinoma and hepatitis B virus infection.

With regard to this clonotype: This CDR3 fails to terminate in the conserved phenylalanine or tryptophan, so it likely reflects a read error. In DNA form, the CDR3 reads TGTGCCAGCGGCTTAACTGACACAGCCTACGAGCAGTACTTG. Amino acids: CASGLTDTAYEQYL. The gene calls are TRBV11-2 and TRBJ2-7; unclear D gene. This CDR3 has 14 residues. Germline V gene sequence: CDR1 SGHAT, CDR2 FQNNGV.

As to this clonotype: Relative to the germline gene, one junction end is altered; a read error may explain this. The chain employs TRBV28 and TRBJ2-1, with 7 bases fitting TRBD2. There are 15 residues in the CDR3. Germline lookup yields CDR1 MDHEN and CDR2 SYDVKM. The CDR3 bases are TGTGCCAGCAGTCCGCGAGCGGGAAGCTTCAATGAGCAATTCTTC. Its protein is CASSPRAGSFNEQFF. Full variable domain (remainder filled in from reference TRBV28 and TRBJ2-1): DVKVTQSSRYLVKRTGEKVFLECVQDMDHENMFWYRQDPGLGLRLIYFSYDVKMKEKGDIPEGYSVSREKKERFSLILESASTNQTSMYLCASSPRAGSFNEQFFGPGTRLTVL.

V is TRBV10-2 and J is TRBJ2-7; TRBD2 aligns across 7 bases. Germline trimming cut 7 bases from V and 7 bases from J; bases unmatched to any gene: 10. Germline V gene lookup returns CDR1 WSHSY and CDR2 SAAADI. The CDR3 is 13 amino acids. The CDR3 sequence is CASNEALAVEQYF. CDR3 nucleotides: TGCGCCAGCAATGAAGCCCTAGCGGTAGAGCAGTACTTC.

With respect to this clonotype: A much larger clone is a single base away; this may be a read error. The V and J genes are TRBV12-3 or TRBV12-4 and TRBJ1-3, with TRBD1 matching 9 bases. V lost 8 bases, J lost 4 bases, and 9 bases stayed unmatched. The CDR3 consists of 15 residues. The CDR3 DNA sequence: TGTGCCAGCGGTTCACAGGGGGCGAGAGGAAACACCATATATTTT. The encoded protein is CASGSQGARGNTIYF.

This clonotype occurred once. The conserved phenylalanine or tryptophan normally closing the CDR3 is absent here, so this likely arose from a read error. This chain links TRBV12-3 or TRBV12-4 with TRBJ1-1; no clear D. This CDR3 is built from 12 residues. V lost 7 bases to trimming and J lost 4 bases, with 10 bases between them. The DNA of the CDR3 is TGTGCCAGCACGATGCACTGCACTGAAGCTTTCTCT. It encodes CASTMHCTEAFS.

For this clonotype: The junction differs from germline at one of its ends, possibly a read error. The chain has TRBV11-2 and TRBJ2-2; D is perhaps TRBD2 (6 bases). The CDR3 spans 17 residues. Germline values: CDR1 SGHAT, CDR2 FQNNGV. In DNA, the CDR3 is TGTGCCAGCAGCTTAGGCTTTAGCCCACCCAACACCGGGGGGCTGTTTTTT. It yields the protein CASSLGFSPPNTGGLFF.

J is TRBJ2-7 and V is TRBV2; the match to TRBD1 covers 9 bases. The CDR3 is 14 amino acids. V was pared by 6 bases and J by 5 bases, with 8 bases of the junction left unmatched. CDR1 SNHLY and CDR2 FYNNEI come from the germline V gene. This chain's CDR3 is CASSYRGLGDEQYF. The CDR3 nucleotides are TGTGCCAGCAGCTACAGGGGGCTTGGAGACGAGCAGTACTTC.

This clonotype was picked up a small number of times. CDR3 amino acids: CATSFASGSLGYEQYF. The CDR3, as DNA: TGTGCCACTTCCTTCGCCTCAGGTTCCTTAGGCTACGAGCAGTACTTC. The genes are TRBV19 and TRBJ2-7; unclear D gene. Germline assignment: CDR1 LNHDA and CDR2 SQIVND (reference sequence). There are 16 residues in the CDR3. V lost 10 bases, J lost 3 bases, and 25 bases lay in between.

About this clonotype: At one end, the junction sequence differs from germline, possibly due to a read error. The V call is TRBV11-2, the J call TRBJ1-5, with D uncertain. CDR1 SGHAT and CDR2 FQNNGV come from the germline V gene. CDR3 length equals 13 residues. The CDR3 sequence: CASSLGLNQPQPF. The CDR3 bases are TGTGCCAGCAGCTTAGGCTTAAATCAGCCCCAACCTTTT.

For this clonotype: Since a much larger clone is just one base distant, this may be a read error. The rearrangement uses TRBV5-5 and TRBJ2-5, with D perhaps TRBD2 (5 bases). CDR3 size: 16 residues. Per the germline V gene, CDR1 is SGHKS and CDR2 is YYEKEE (reference sequence). The ends were cut back, 6 bases at V and 6 bases at J, with 24 bases in the middle. CDR3 DNA: TGTGCCAGCACCACTGCTGTGCTTACAAGAGGGCAGACCCAGTACTTC. Residues: CASTTAVLTRGQTQYF.

To note about this clonotype: At one end the junction does not follow the germline gene, possibly because of a read error. J is TRBJ2-5 and V is TRBV10-3, with D perhaps TRBD1 (7 bases). Germline CDR1 ENHRY, CDR2 SYGVKD. The length of the CDR3 is 11 residues. CDR3 sequence reads: CVIRGAETQYF. The CDR3 DNA reads TGTGTCATCAGGGGGGCAGAGACCCAGTACTTC.

With respect to this clonotype: A much bigger clone sits one base away, suggesting this may be a read error. This CDR3 is missing its conserved last phenylalanine or tryptophan, likely due to a read error. The chain recombines TRBV6-1 with TRBJ2-7; 8 nucleotides line up with TRBD2. V dropped 0 bases and J dropped 7; count of bases not matched to a gene: 5. Germline values: CDR1 MNHNS, CDR2 SASEGT. This CDR3 is 14 amino acids long. CDR3 amino acids: CASSEARLAGEQYL. CDR3 in DNA: TGTGCCAGCAGTGAAGCGCGATTAGCGGGGGAGCAGTACTTG.

The rearrangement links TRBV7-8 to TRBJ1-5; 7 bases map to TRBD1. Germline trimming cut 5 bases from V and 2 bases from J; bases unmatched to any gene: 15. The CDR3 length is 18 residues. CDR1 is SGHVS, CDR2 FQNEAQ, per germline. CDR3 sequence (DNA): TGTGCCAGCAGCCCAGCGGGACAGCGCCTTTATGGCAATCAGCCCCAGCATTTT. Amino acids: CASSPAGQRLYGNQPQHF. The full variable domain, with the rest looked up from reference TRBV7-8 and TRBJ1-5, is GAGVSQSPRYKVAKRGQDVALRCDPISGHVSLFWYQQALGQGPEFLTYFQNEAQLDKSGLPSDRFFAERPEGSVSTLKIQRTQQEDSAVYLCASSPAGQRLYGNQPQHFGDGTRLSIL.

This clonotype was seen a handful of times. Possible read error: a much larger clone is one base away. The chain recombines TRBV13 with TRBJ2-7; D might be TRBD2 (6 bases). The CDR3 is 14 residues long. The germline CDR1 and CDR2 sequences are PRHDT and FYEKMQ (reference sequence). CDR3 DNA: TGTGTCAGCAGCTTTCGTGCGGGATCCTACGAGCAGTACTTC. Its translation is CVSSFRAGSYEQYF.

Concerning this clonotype itself: A much bigger clone sits one base away, suggesting this may be a read error. This is likely a read error, given that the CDR3 carries no conserved phenylalanine or tryptophan at its end. The V and J genes are TRBV12-3 or TRBV12-4 and TRBJ1-5; 7 bases are a match to TRBD1. The junction had 12 bases not matched to a gene; V was cut back by 7 bases and J by 6 bases. The CDR3 contains 15 residues. In DNA, the CDR3 is TGTGCCAGCACTCTAGACAGGGCAAGGGGTCAGCCCCAGCATCTT. Amino acid sequence: CASTLDRARGQPQHL.

Concerning this clonotype itself: One end of the junction is discordant with germline, which a read error may explain. V is TRBV4-1 and J is TRBJ2-2; D is unresolved. CDR1 is MGHRA, CDR2 YSYEKL, per germline. The CDR3 loop spans 14 amino acids. This chain's CDR3 is CTSNQNSNAGELFF. CDR3 bases: TGCACCAGCAACCAAAACTCGAACGCCGGGGAGCTGTTTTTT.

As concerns this clonotype: A much bigger clone sits one base away, suggesting this may be a read error. The genes are TRBV29-1 and TRBJ2-5, with 11 nucleotides matching TRBD2. CDR1 and CDR2 (germline): SQVTM, ANQGSEA. Trimming took 5 bases from V and 5 from J; bases not matched to a gene: 4. There are 13 residues in the CDR3. The DNA of the CDR3 is TGCAGCGTTAAGACTAGCGGGACCGAGACCCAGTACTTC. It codes for CSVKTSGTETQYF.

This chain links TRBV28 with TRBJ2-3, with 7 bases matching TRBD2. Unmatched junction bases numbered 7, after V lost 5 bases and J lost 2 bases. Germline assignment: CDR1 MDHEN and CDR2 SYDVKM. The CDR3 extends over 15 amino acids. CDR3 bases: TGTGCCAGCAGTCCCGGGGAGGGGAACACAGATACGCAGTATTTT. Protein product: CASSPGEGNTDTQYF.

Details on this clonotype: A clone one base away is much larger, so this may be a read error. The chain couples TRBV10-3 to TRBJ2-2; no definite D call. Trimming removed 8 bases from V and 5 bases from J, with 9 bases in between. The CDR3 contains 12 residues. Looked up from germline, CDR1 is ENHRY and CDR2 is SYGVKD. CDR3 residues: CAIPIITGELFF. CDR3 in DNA: TGTGCCATCCCTATTATAACCGGGGAGCTGTTTTTT.

The count of this clonotype is one. Because it lacks the conserved phenylalanine or tryptophan at the end, this CDR3 is likely a read error. Because the CDR3's place on the DNA is in doubt, the DNA is left out and the CDR3 is given as listed by TCRdb. The J gene is TRBJ2-5, the V gene TRBV11-2; TRBD2, the D gene given by the table, was not confirmed from the DNA. The CDR3 extends over 16 residues, inclusive of both ends. Germline CDR1 reads SGHAT; CDR2 reads FQNNGV. CDR3 region: CASSPGTSGLQETQCV.